A selection of T cell receptor beta chains follows, all from one sample in a study of T cell responses to AZD1222 COVID-19 vaccine. Produced via immunoSEQ multiplex PCR; TCRdb's table is partial and in-frame only. The sample contains some 200,000 clones, 85% to 95% of which appear only once. Sequencing was performed on peripheral blood, taken on day 0 of AZD1222 vaccination. The receptors here all came from an adult in good health. The CDR3 runs from the conserved cysteine through the conserved F or W. Each record gives: D gene, V gene, clone size, J gene, CDR3 protein, CDR3 DNA. A D gene is named only where the DNA matches it firmly. Not every row has a clone size; where given, it reads once, few, many or a size class.

>NA|TRBV2|NA|TRBJ1-6
CASSGGNNSPLHF
TGTGCCAGCTCGGGAGGGAATAATTCACCCCTCCACTTT
>NA|TRBV6-1|NA|TRBJ2-5
CASSDSNPQGRETQYF
TGTGCCAGCAGTGATTCGAACCCCCAGGGGAGAGAGACCCAGTACTTC
>NA|TRBV14|NA|TRBJ1-5
CASSYSNQPQHF
TGTGCCAGCAGCTATAGCAATCAGCCCCAGCATTTT
>TRBD2|TRBV7-9|NA|TRBJ2-3
CASSSGLAGETDTQYF
TGTGCCAGCAGCTCGGGACTAGCGGGAGAAACAGATACGCAGTATTTT
>TRBD2|TRBV13|NA|TRBJ2-3
CASSSRGGVATQYF
TGTGCCAGCAGCTCCCGCGGGGGGGTTGCTACGCAGTATTTT
>NA|TRBV10-2|NA|TRBJ1-1
CASTGVNTEAFF
TGCGCCAGCACGGGCGTGAACACTGAAGCTTTCTTT
>TRBD1|TRBV6-4|NA|TRBJ1-3
CASSGDRGGNTIYF
TGTGCCAGCAGCGGGGACAGGGGTGGAAACACCATATATTTT
>NA|TRBV27|NA|TRBJ1-2
CASSLLGGVGGYTF
TGTGCCAGCAGTTTACTTGGGGGGGTGGGCGGCTACACCTTC
>TRBD1|TRBV6-5|NA|TRBJ1-1
CASYTGQGAFF
TGTGCCAGTTACACTGGACAGGGGGCTTTCTTT
>TRBD1|TRBV5-1|NA|TRBJ1-4
CASGPGQAATNEKLFF
TGCGCCAGCGGCCCGGGACAGGCTGCAACTAATGAAAAACTGTTTTTT
>NA|TRBV19|NA|TRBJ1-2
CASSTRMLRLGNYGYTF
TGTGCCAGTAGTACCCGAATGCTGCGCTTGGGTAACTATGGCTACACCTTC
>NA|TRBV19|NA|TRBJ2-5
CASSIGGQYQETQYF
TGTGCCAGTAGTATCGGCGGACAGTACCAAGAGACCCAGTACTTC
>NA|TRBV3-1/TRBV3-2|NA|TRBJ1-2
CASSQGTAGTRGYTF
TGTGCCAGCAGCCAAGGGACAGCGGGAACCAGGGGCTACACCTTC
>NA|TRBV27|NA|TRBJ1-2
CASSPLSEAGGYTF
TGTGCCAGCAGCCCCCTTTCGGAGGCCGGCGGCTACACCTTC
>TRBD2|TRBV3-1/TRBV3-2|NA|TRBJ2-7
CASSRPGLAYEQYF
TGTGCCAGCAGCCGTCCGGGACTAGCCTACGAGCAGTACTTC
>NA|TRBV7-2|NA|TRBJ1-4
CASSFQGMANEKLFF
TGTGCCAGCAGCTTTCAGGGGATGGCTAATGAAAAACTGTTTTTT
>NA|TRBV6-1|NA|TRBJ1-1
CASSDHEAFF
TGTGCCAGCAGTGACCATGAAGCTTTCTTT
>TRBD1|TRBV7-9|NA|TRBJ2-7
CASSSGGKQYF
TGTGCCAGCAGCTCAGGGGGAAAGCAGTACTTC
>TRBD1|TRBV7-8|NA|TRBJ1-1
CASSPRQGKNTEAFF
TGTGCCAGCAGCCCCAGACAGGGAAAGAACACTGAAGCTTTCTTT
>NA|TRBV6-5|NA|TRBJ2-7
CASSYSVGGLYEQYF
TGTGCCAGCAGTTACTCGGTAGGGGGGCTATACGAGCAGTACTTC
>NA|TRBV12-3/TRBV12-4|NA|TRBJ2-7
CASQIRGIYEQYF
TGTGCCAGCCAAATCAGGGGTATCTACGAGCAGTACTTC
>TRBD1|TRBV6-5|NA|TRBJ1-2
CASRRDRGTNYGYTF
TGTGCCAGCAGGAGAGACAGGGGCACTAACTATGGCTACACCTTC
>NA|TRBV7-8|NA|TRBJ2-7
CASSPFIDLGAGEQYF
TGTGCCAGCAGCCCGTTCATAGATTTGGGGGCGGGCGAGCAGTACTTC
>TRBD2|TRBV10-3|NA|TRBJ2-1
CAISNGTSRNEQFF
TGTGCCATCAGTAACGGGACTAGCCGCAATGAGCAGTTCTTC
>TRBD1|TRBV10-3|NA|TRBJ1-5
CAISELGQGYQPQHF
TGTGCCATCAGTGAGCTGGGACAGGGGTATCAGCCCCAGCATTTT
>NA|TRBV15|NA|TRBJ1-1
CATSHPIKYLQAFF
TGTGCCACCAGCCACCCCATAAAGTACCTTCAAGCTTTCTTT
>NA|TRBV6-5|once|TRBJ2-7
CASSYRGVTYEQYF
TGTGCCAGCAGTTATAGGGGGGTTACCTACGAGCAGTACTTC
>NA|TRBV5-1|NA|TRBJ1-1
CASSLAEGGTEAFF
TGCGCCAGCAGCTTGGCCGAGGGAGGCACTGAAGCTTTCTTT
>TRBD2|TRBV7-9|NA|TRBJ2-2
CASSLASGADTGELFF
TGTGCCAGCAGCTTGGCTAGCGGGGCTGACACCGGGGAGCTGTTTTTT
>NA|TRBV12-5|NA|TRBJ1-1
CASGFSGGSSTEAFF
TGTGCTAGTGGTTTTTCGGGGGGGTCGAGCACTGAAGCTTTCTTT
>NA|TRBV27|NA|TRBJ2-7
CASSSWGTSSYEQYF
TGTGCCAGCAGTTCCTGGGGGACGAGCTCCTACGAGCAGTACTTC
>NA|TRBV7-9|NA|TRBJ1-1
CAGRRGDDTEAFF
TGTGCCGGACGAAGGGGGGACGACACTGAAGCTTTCTTT
>NA|TRBV18|NA|TRBJ1-5
CASSREGFQPQHF
TGTGCCAGCTCACGTGAGGGCTTTCAGCCCCAGCATTTT
>NA|TRBV29-1|NA|TRBJ1-1
CSVGGRRGVLPEAFF
TGCAGCGTTGGTGGTCGAAGGGGGGTCTTACCCGAAGCTTTCTTT
>TRBD1|TRBV13|NA|TRBJ2-1
CASSPRQGYYNEQFF
TGTGCCAGCAGCCCCCGACAGGGTTATTACAATGAGCAGTTCTTC
>TRBD1|TRBV29-1|NA|TRBJ2-4
CSVESGQGENIQYF
TGCAGCGTTGAATCCGGACAGGGCGAAAACATTCAGTACTTC
>NA|TRBV7-2|NA|TRBJ2-7
CASSLAVGNLYEQYF
TGTGCCAGCAGCTTAGCGGTCGGGAACCTTTACGAGCAGTACTTC
>NA|TRBV5-6|once|TRBJ2-3
CASSVRPADTQYF
TGTGCCAGCAGCGTCAGGCCAGCAGATACGCAGTATTTT
>NA|TRBV19|NA|TRBJ1-1
CASSRPGHGKGLGPEAFF
TGTGCCAGTAGTCGTCCCGGACACGGCAAAGGGCTAGGCCCTGAAGCTTTCTTT
>NA|TRBV6-5|NA|TRBJ1-5
CFTQGISQPQHF
TGCTTTACCCAGGGTATCAGTCAGCCCCAGCATTTT
>NA|TRBV25-1|NA|TRBJ1-3
CASSSTTGPGNTIYF
TGTGCCAGCAGTTCAACCACAGGGCCAGGAAACACCATATATTTT
>NA|TRBV3-1/TRBV3-2|NA|TRBJ1-1
CASSQGGGTEAFF
TGTGCCAGCAGCCAAGGTGGTGGGACTGAAGCTTTCTTT
>TRBD1|TRBV15|NA|TRBJ1-5
CASQGQVNQPQHF
TGTGCCAGCCAGGGACAGGTAAATCAGCCCCAGCATTTT
>TRBD1|TRBV3-1/TRBV3-2|NA|TRBJ1-3
CASSLMTGVRNTIYF
TGTGCCAGCAGCTTAATGACAGGGGTGAGAAACACCATATATTTT
>NA|TRBV3-1/TRBV3-2|NA|TRBJ1-5
CASSTGSGGGNQPQHF
TGTGCCAGCAGCACGGGTAGTGGCGGGGGCAATCAGCCCCAGCATTTT
>NA|TRBV20-1|NA|TRBJ1-1
CSADPGVVAFF
TGCAGTGCTGACCCGGGCGTAGTAGCTTTCTTT
>TRBD1|TRBV5-1|NA|TRBJ2-7
CASREGTGGFLYEQYF
TGCGCCAGCAGAGAAGGGACAGGGGGATTTCTCTACGAGCAGTACTTC
>TRBD2|TRBV2|NA|TRBJ2-7
CASSGTSGSRKGYEQYF
TGTGCCAGCAGTGGGACTAGCGGGAGTAGAAAAGGCTACGAGCAGTACTTC
>NA|TRBV20-1|NA|TRBJ2-1
CSATGDYEQFF
TGCAGTGCGACTGGGGACTATGAGCAGTTCTTC
>NA|TRBV19|NA|TRBJ1-6
CASSRTENSPLHF
TGTGCCAGTAGCAGGACAGAGAATTCACCCCTCCACTTT
>TRBD1|TRBV5-4|NA|TRBJ1-1
CASSVDRDPEAFF
TGTGCCAGCAGCGTGGACAGGGATCCTGAAGCTTTCTTT
>NA|TRBV10-2|NA|TRBJ1-1
CANRPPGRGTEAFF
TGCGCCAACAGACCGCCCGGGCGGGGCACTGAAGCTTTCTTT
>NA|TRBV7-9|NA|TRBJ1-2
CASSPGLVAEYGYTF
TGTGCCAGCAGCCCCGGCCTGGTTGCAGAGTATGGCTACACCTTC